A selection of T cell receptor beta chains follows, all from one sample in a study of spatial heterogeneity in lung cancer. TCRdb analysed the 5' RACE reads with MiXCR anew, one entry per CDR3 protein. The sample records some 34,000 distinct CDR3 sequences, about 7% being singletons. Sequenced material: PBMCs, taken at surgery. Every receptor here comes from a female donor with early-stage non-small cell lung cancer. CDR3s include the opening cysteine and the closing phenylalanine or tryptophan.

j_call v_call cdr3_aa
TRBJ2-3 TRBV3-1 CASSRTSGGSPNTQYF
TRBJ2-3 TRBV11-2 CASSLAPPSGASTDTQYF
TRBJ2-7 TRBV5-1 CASSSATSGIWDEQYF
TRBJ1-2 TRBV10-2 CASSEYGGSVYGYTF
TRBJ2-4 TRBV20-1 CSARSWTGERIQYF
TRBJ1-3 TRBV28 CASINGDSGNTIYF
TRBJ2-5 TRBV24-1 CATSDHLTGTQYF
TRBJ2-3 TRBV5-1 CASSSGPSSTDTQYF
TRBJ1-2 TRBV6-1 CAAGVPYGYTF
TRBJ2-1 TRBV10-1 CASSESDSRNYNEQFF
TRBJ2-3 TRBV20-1 CSAIPGGRTDTQYF